Shown below are 28 T cell receptor beta chains from a single sample sequenced in a study of blood T cell repertoires in COVID-19. Repertoires were generated with immunoSEQ multiplex PCR, while TCRdb's copy carries only in-frame clones and drops some. Among some 250,000 clones listed, about 87% were seen once. Sequenced: peripheral blood. These receptors originate from a woman aged 70-85 years with active or convalescent COVID-19.

The rearrangement joins TRBV3-1 (or the pseudogene TRBV3-2) to TRBJ1-1, with 8 bases aligning to TRBD1. This CDR3 has 13 amino acids. CDR1 is LGHDT and CDR2 is YNNKEL in the germline V gene (reference sequence). V shed 6 bases, J shed 5 bases, and the junction held 5 bases outside the gene matches. CDR3 protein: CASSVQGETEAFF. The CDR3 nucleotides are TGTGCCAGCAGTGTACAGGGGGAAACTGAAGCTTTCTTT.

V gene TRBV29-1 combines with J gene TRBJ1-5; weak D call: TRBD1 (6 bases). Germline CDR1 reads SQVTM; CDR2 reads ANQGSEA. The V gene lost 0 bases and the J gene lost 7 bases, with 16 bases spanning the gap. CDR3 length equals 15 residues. The CDR3 bases are TGCAGCGTTGAAGAGGGTGGGGGCCTAGGACAGCCCCAGCATTTT. Amino acid sequence: CSVEEGGGLGQPQHF. The full variable domain, its missing parts supplied by reference TRBV29-1 and TRBJ1-5, is SAVISQKPSRDICQRGTSLTIQCQVDSQVTMMFWYRQQPGQSLTLIATANQGSEATYESGFVIDKFPISRPNLTFSTLTVSNMSPEDSSIYLCSVEEGGGLGQPQHFGDGTRLSIL.

The CDR3 DNA reads as TGCAGCGCCTCAGACAGGGGAGATGAAAAACTGTTTTTT. It is translated as CSASDRGDEKLFF. The chain has TRBV29-1 and TRBJ1-4; TRBD1 matches at 8 bases. The CDR3 length is 13 residues. The germline V gene encodes CDR1 SQVTM and CDR2 ANQGSEA. J lost 6 bases, V lost 7 bases, and 7 bases had no gene match.

The V gene is TRBV6-1, the J gene TRBJ1-2; D call uncertain. The CDR3 extends over 14 amino acids. V was clipped by 2 bases and J by 4 bases, with 11 bases between them. Germline V CDR1 and CDR2: MNHNS, SASEGT. The CDR3 sequence is CASSESYGIYGYTF. In DNA, the CDR3 is TGTGCCAGCAGTGAATCTTACGGGATCTATGGCTACACCTTC.

J is TRBJ1-5 and V is TRBV2, with 8 positions matching TRBD1. The CDR3 has 15 residues. From germline, CDR1 is SNHLY and CDR2 FYNNEI. The V gene end was trimmed by 5 bases and the J gene end by 3 bases; junction bases not matched to a gene: 6. CDR3: CASSIGQGYNQPQHF. Written as DNA, the CDR3 is TGTGCCAGCAGTATCGGACAGGGTTACAATCAGCCCCAGCATTTT.

The rearrangement links TRBV4-1 to TRBJ2-1; 10 positions agree with TRBD1. Germline V CDR1 and CDR2: MGHRA, YSYEKL. The length of the CDR3 is 16 residues. Losses at the gene ends were 1 base for V and 10 bases for J; bases not matched to a gene: 10. The DNA for the CDR3 is TGCGCCAGCAGCCAAGTTCCGGGACAGGGGCGCAGGGAGCAGTTCTTC. Translated: CASSQVPGQGRREQFF.

The chain couples TRBV3-1 (or the pseudogene TRBV3-2) to TRBJ2-7; tentatively, D is TRBD2 (6 bases). Germline CDR1 reads LGHDT; CDR2 reads YNNKEL (reference sequence). V lost 0 bases and J lost 6, with 18 bases in between. This CDR3 contains 16 residues. The CDR3 DNA reads TGTGCCAGCAGCCAAGAAGGGACTGGGGCCTGGAGCGAGCAGTACTTC. Amino acids: CASSQEGTGAWSEQYF.

This chain links TRBV5-1 with TRBJ2-7, with 11 nucleotides matching TRBD1. V was clipped by 2 bases and J by 6 bases; unmatched bases: 7. Germline loops: CDR1 SGHRS, CDR2 YFSETQ. The CDR3 has 15 amino acids. In nucleotides, the CDR3 is TGCGCCAGCAGCTTTCTCTCGGGACAGGGGGTCGAGCAGTACTTC. It is translated as CASSFLSGQGVEQYF.

The chain links TRBV10-3 to TRBJ1-3; D gene uncertain. Germline lookup yields CDR1 ENHRY and CDR2 SYGVKD. The CDR3 extends over 17 amino acids. V lost 4 bases and J lost 4, with 20 bases in between. CDR3 nucleotide sequence: TGTGCCATCAGTGTAGGAGGAAGCTCCTTTAGAGGAAACACCATATATTTT. This codes for CAISVGGSSFRGNTIYF.

The V and J genes are TRBV7-2 and TRBJ1-1; D possibly corresponds to TRBD1 (6 bases). The CDR3 runs 14 residues. The germline V gene has CDR1 SGHTA and CDR2 FQGNSA. V was cut by 4 bases and J by 8 bases, with 17 bases left in between. The CDR3 DNA sequence: TGTGCCAGCAGCTCCTGGGGGGGCGACAGAGAAGCTTTCTTT. Its protein product is CASSSWGGDREAFF.

In DNA, the CDR3 is TGTGCCACCAAACAGGGGGGCACCGGGGAGCTGTTTTTT. Translated: CATKQGGTGELFF. This rearrangement joins TRBV19 to TRBJ2-2; 8 nucleotides agree with TRBD1. The CDR3 runs to 13 residues. Per the germline V gene, CDR1 is LNHDA and CDR2 is SQIVND (reference sequence). Germline trimming cut 10 bases from V and 4 bases from J; bases unmatched to any gene: 5.

The V gene is TRBV19, the J gene TRBJ1-5; D perhaps matches TRBD1 (5 bases). The germline V gene has CDR1 LNHDA and CDR2 SQIVND (reference sequence). The CDR3 runs 14 residues. The V gene lost 6 bases and the J gene lost 7 bases, with 16 bases spanning the gap. CDR3 bases: TGTGCCAGTAGCGACCTCACACGGGGGCAGCCCCAGCATTTT. Translating it yields CASSDLTRGQPQHF.

The chain employs TRBV10-3 and TRBJ2-1; tentative D call: TRBD1 (6 bases). Germline CDR1 and CDR2: ENHRY and SYGVKD. The CDR3 is 14 amino acids. V lost 6 bases and J lost 8, with 17 bases in between. This chain's CDR3 is CAISEDYRVHEQFF. The CDR3 nucleotides read TGTGCCATCAGCGAAGATTACAGGGTCCATGAGCAGTTCTTC.

The chain has TRBV2 and TRBJ1-5, with TRBD1 as a possible D gene (5 bases). Looked up from germline, CDR1 is SNHLY and CDR2 is FYNNEI. The CDR3 sequence is 16 residues long. V shed 4 bases and J shed 1 base, with 14 bases lying between them. The DNA for the CDR3 is TGTGCCAGCAGTGGGGAACAGGTTGTAAGCAATCAGCCCCAGCATTTT. It codes for CASSGEQVVSNQPQHF.

The genes are TRBV6-5 and TRBJ2-1; 11 bases map to TRBD2. V lost 6 bases, J lost 9 bases, and 7 bases stayed unmatched. CDR3 size: 14 residues. Germline values: CDR1 MNHEY, CDR2 SVGAGI. The DNA of the CDR3 is TGTGCCAGCAGAAATAGCGGGGGGGCTATTGAGCAGTTCTTC. Protein: CASRNSGGAIEQFF.

The gene calls are TRBV6-6 and TRBJ2-7; D remains ambiguous. V lost 1 base and J lost 9, with 16 bases in between. CDR1 and CDR2 from the germline V gene are MNHNY and SVGAGI (reference sequence). The CDR3 contains 14 residues. The CDR3 sequence is CASSYLADPLGQYF. CDR3 DNA: TGTGCCAGCAGTTACTTGGCAGACCCCCTAGGGCAGTACTTC.

The chain combines TRBV27 with TRBJ2-7; 9 bases are a match to TRBD1. The ends lost 8 bases at V and 4 bases at J; junction bases unmatched: 6. The CDR3 spans 13 residues. Germline V lookup: CDR1 MNHEY, CDR2 SMNVEV (reference sequence). The CDR3 DNA reads TGTGCCAGCCTCGGGACAGGGAAGTACGAGCAGTACTTC. Translation gives CASLGTGKYEQYF.

This chain uses TRBV7-9 with TRBJ1-1, with 9 bases lining up with TRBD1. Germline loops: CDR1 SEHNR, CDR2 FQNEAQ (reference sequence). J gave up 6 bases and V 4 bases, and 9 bases lay outside the gene matches. The CDR3 extends over 15 amino acids. The CDR3 loop reads CASSSADRGWPEAFF. The CDR3 DNA reads TGTGCCAGCAGCTCCGCGGACAGGGGTTGGCCTGAAGCTTTCTTT. Combining the CDR3 with reference TRBV7-9 and TRBJ1-1 gives the whole variable domain DTGVSQNPRHKITKRGQNVTFRCDPISEHNRLYWYRQTLGQGPEFLTYFQNEAQLEKSRLLSDRFSAERPKGSFSTLEIQRTEQGDSAMYLCASSSADRGWPEAFFGQGTRLTVV.

The V gene is TRBV27, the J gene TRBJ1-2, with D possibly matching TRBD1 (6 bases). The CDR3 loop spans 11 amino acids. The germline V gene encodes CDR1 MNHEY and CDR2 SMNVEV (reference sequence). The V and J ends lost 6 bases and 7 bases respectively, with 9 bases between them. Written as DNA, the CDR3 is TGTGCCAGCAGACAGGGTGGTGGCTACACCTTC. Its translation is CASRQGGGYTF.

The chain couples TRBV27 to TRBJ2-7, with D possibly being TRBD2 (6 bases). V was trimmed by 11 bases and J by 3 bases, leaving 17 bases between them. CDR1 MNHEY and CDR2 SMNVEV come from the germline V gene (reference sequence). This CDR3 contains 13 residues. The CDR3 here is CARTVWGGYEQYF. CDR3 nucleotide sequence: TGTGCCCGCACTGTTTGGGGAGGCTACGAGCAGTACTTC.

This clone was observed a single time. The chain recombines TRBV18 with TRBJ1-1; no reliable D call. The germline gives CDR1 KGHSH, CDR2 LQKENI. The V end lost 5 bases, the J end lost 9 bases, and 13 bases lay between the germline ends. This CDR3 has 12 amino acids. CDR3 coding DNA: TGTGCCAGCTCAGATGGAACAGCACAAGCTTTCTTT. This sequence encodes CASSDGTAQAFF.

This chain connects TRBV2 to TRBJ2-7; tentative D call: TRBD1 (5 bases). The CDR3 contains 12 residues. The germline V gene has CDR1 SNHLY and CDR2 FYNNEI. The CDR3 DNA is TGTGGGTGGGGCAGGAGCTCCTACGAGCAGTACTTC. Translated: CGWGRSSYEQYF.

The V and J genes are TRBV28 and TRBJ2-3, with 9 bases aligning to TRBD2. The germline gives CDR1 MDHEN, CDR2 SYDVKM. V was pared by 4 bases and J by 2 bases, with 4 bases of the junction left unmatched. The CDR3 covers 15 residues. The CDR3 region is CASSSQRGATDTQYF. CDR3 nucleotides: TGTGCCAGCAGTTCCCAGCGGGGGGCCACAGATACGCAGTATTTT.

This chain joins TRBV18 and TRBJ1-2; D uncertain. The germline V and J ends were trimmed by 4 bases and 3 bases, with 9 bases remaining between them. Per germline, CDR1 KGHSH and CDR2 LQKENI. This CDR3 is 13 amino acids long. CDR3 sequence (DNA): TGTGCCAGCTCACTCCAGCAGGACTATGGCTACACCTTC. It is translated as CASSLQQDYGYTF. Supplemented by reference TRBV18 and TRBJ1-2, the full variable domain reads NAGVMQNPRHLVRRRGQEARLRCSPMKGHSHVYWYRQLPEEGLKFMVYLQKENIIDESGMPKERFSAEFPKEGPSILRIQQVVRGDSAAYFCASSLQQDYGYTFGSGTRLTVV.

The V call is TRBV9, the J call TRBJ2-7; TRBD2 might be the D (7 bases). The V gene's germline CDR1 is SGDLS and CDR2 YYNGEE. The CDR3 runs to 15 residues. V was trimmed by 3 bases and J by 2 bases, leaving 15 bases between them. This CDR3 reads CASSARGGGTYEQYF. CDR3 DNA sequence: TGTGCCAGCAGCGCAAGGGGCGGGGGCACCTACGAGCAGTACTTC.

The gene calls are TRBV27 and TRBJ1-1; D is possibly TRBD1 (5 bases). The CDR3 has 17 residues. Germline CDR1 reads MNHEY; CDR2 reads SMNVEV (reference sequence). V lost 3 bases and J lost 1, with 18 bases in between. CDR3 sequence (DNA): TGTGCCAGCAGTTTTCGGACACTTGCGGGGGAGAACACTGAAGCTTTCTTT. This encodes CASSFRTLAGENTEAFF.

This chain uses TRBV9 with TRBJ1-3; D possibly corresponds to TRBD1 (6 bases). The CDR3 is 15 amino acids. Germline V gives CDR1 SGDLS, CDR2 YYNGEE. V lost 1 base to trimming and J lost 2 bases, with 10 bases between them. CDR3 protein: CASSVTWTAGNTIYF. The CDR3 bases are TGTGCCAGCAGCGTAACTTGGACAGCTGGAAACACCATATATTTT. Combining the CDR3 with reference TRBV9 and TRBJ1-3 gives the whole variable domain DSGVTQTPKHLITATGQRVTLRCSPRSGDLSVYWYQQSLDQGLQFLIQYYNGEERAKGNILERFSAQQFPDLHSELNLSSLELGDSALYFCASSVTWTAGNTIYFGEGSWLTVV.

V and J are TRBV9 and TRBJ1-2, with no clear D. The CDR3 runs to 11 residues. With 7 bases removed from V and 7 bases from J, the gap between germline ends came to 11 bases. The V gene's germline CDR1 is SGDLS and CDR2 YYNGEE. CDR3 in DNA: TGTGCCAGCCCACGGGTGCGTGGCTACACCTTC. Amino acids: CASPRVRGYTF.